The sequence of this T cell receptor (beta chain) was determined in a study of control samples from healthy donors and cancer patients. Clones were sequenced by immunoSEQ multiplex PCR, and TCRdb holds only the in-frame ones, with some missing. The sample yields under 200,000 clones, about 94% seen once. Looked up from germline, CDR1 is MNHEY and CDR2 is SVGAGI. V was shortened by 4 bases and J by 7 bases, with 11 bases between the two germline ends. The CDR3 length is 13 residues. Source material: blood. This receptor was obtained from a woman in her twenties or thirties in good health. This chain joins TRBV6-5 and TRBJ1-5; D gene uncertain. The CDR3 spells CASSSLTGQPQHF. In nucleotides, the CDR3 is TGTGCCAGCAGTTCCTTGACGGGACAGCCCCAGCATTTT.